Presented here are 9 T cell receptor beta chains from one specimen sequenced in a study of blood T cell repertoires in COVID-19. Profiled with immunoSEQ multiplex PCR; TCRdb holds only in-frame clones, not every one. The table records a few hundred thousand clones, 85% to 90% of them present only once. The sequencing input was PBMCs or T cells enriched from blood (not recorded which). The receptors were gathered from a woman between 18 and 30 years old who had recovered from COVID-19.

The chain carries TRBV19 and TRBJ2-3; D may be TRBD1 (7 bases). Trimming took 5 bases from V and 0 from J, leaving 21 bases between them. The germline V gene encodes CDR1 LNHDA and CDR2 SQIVND (reference sequence). CDR3 length equals 18 residues. Here the CDR3 DNA reads TGTGCCAGTAGTGCAAAACGGAGGGGGACAGCTAGCACAGATACGCAGTATTTT. Protein sequence: CASSAKRRGTASTDTQYF.

This clone has more than one count but fewer than ten. The genes are TRBV30 and TRBJ1-1, with D possibly TRBD1 on 6 matching bases. The germline V gene has CDR1 GTSNPN and CDR2 SVGIG (reference sequence). V was clipped by 3 bases and J by 10 bases, with 15 bases between them. The CDR3 is made up of 12 amino acids. The CDR3 coding sequence is TGTGCCTGGAGCAAACAGGGAGGGTTAGCTTTCTTT. Translating it yields CAWSKQGGLAFF.

This clone appeared a few times. This chain joins TRBV5-4 and TRBJ1-2; 7 positions agree with TRBD1. Germline values: CDR1 SGHNT, CDR2 YYREEE (reference sequence). Trimming removed 3 bases from V and 8 bases from J; junction bases left unmatched: 7. The CDR3 runs 13 residues. The DNA for the CDR3 is TGTGCCAGCAGCTCACAGGGGAGTTGGGGCTACACCTTC. Encoded protein: CASSSQGSWGYTF.

J is TRBJ2-3 and V is TRBV18; 13 bases agree with TRBD2. This CDR3 contains 16 residues. Trimming removed 2 bases from V and 4 bases from J; junction bases left unmatched: 3. The germline CDR1 and CDR2 sequences are KGHSH and LQKENI. The CDR3 bases are TGTGCCAGCTCACCAGGACTAGCGGGAGTTTCAGATACGCAGTATTTT. Translating it yields CASSPGLAGVSDTQYF.

The V call is TRBV27, the J call TRBJ2-1; 9 nucleotides align to TRBD1. The germline V gene encodes CDR1 MNHEY and CDR2 SMNVEV (reference sequence). The CDR3 is 13 amino acids. Germline trimming cut 3 bases from V and 7 bases from J; bases unmatched to any gene: 1. This CDR3 is CASSLGQGNEQFF. The CDR3 region has the DNA TGTGCCAGCAGTTTGGGACAGGGAAATGAGCAGTTCTTC.

The J gene is TRBJ1-1, the V gene TRBV7-6; TRBD1 agrees at 7 bases. This CDR3 has 14 residues. Losses at the gene ends were 5 bases for V and 1 base for J; bases not matched to a gene: 4. Germline CDR1 is SGHVS and CDR2 is FNYEAQ. The CDR3 loop is CASSRQGRNTEAFF. The CDR3 DNA reads TGTGCCAGCAGCAGACAGGGACGGAACACTGAAGCTTTCTTT.

V gene TRBV4-2 combines with J gene TRBJ1-2, with a tentative D call TRBD1 (6 bases). The CDR3 has 15 residues. Germline loops: CDR1 LGHNA, CDR2 YNFKEQ. The ends were cut back, 0 bases at V and 4 bases at J, with 12 bases in the middle. This chain's CDR3 is CASSQETGLIYGYTF. The CDR3 DNA is TGTGCCAGCAGCCAAGAAACAGGGCTGATCTATGGCTACACCTTC.

This chain uses TRBV24-1 with TRBJ2-1; 7 bases line up with TRBD1. Germline values: CDR1 KGHDR, CDR2 SFDVKD. The V and J ends lost 2 bases and 8 bases, in that order; junction bases with no gene match: 5. CDR3 length: 14 residues. The CDR3 region is CATSDSGGVDEQFF. The CDR3 nucleotides read TGTGCCACCAGTGATTCAGGGGGAGTCGATGAGCAGTTCTTC.

This clone showed up just once. The rearrangement joins TRBV9 to TRBJ1-1; no clear D gene. Per germline, CDR1 SGDLS and CDR2 YYNGEE. With 4 bases removed from V and 5 bases from J, the gap between germline ends came to 9 bases. The CDR3 is 12 amino acids. The CDR3 region is CASSPQRTEAFF. The CDR3 coding sequence is TGTGCCAGCAGCCCCCAGAGGACTGAAGCTTTCTTT.